The T cell receptor (beta chain) described here comes from a study of OX40 agonist ivuxolimab in advanced cancers. In the study overall: Ivuxolimab doses were 0.01, 0.1, 0.3, 1.5, 3 or 10 mg/kg every 2 weeks.

TCRdb keeps only in-frame clones here, not all; method: immunoSEQ multiplex PCR. The sample carries 40,000 to 60,000 clones, 85% to 90% recorded once. Exclusion of a patient followed from autoimmune disease history or systemic immunosuppression. About this clone: The target antigen is unknown.

General study points: Expanded peripheral T cell antigen specificity was not determined. More expanded clones were seen, on average, in CD8+ T cells than in CD4+.

Sequenced here: CD4+ or CD8+ T cells sorted from blood, sampled in a trial of the OX40 agonist ivuxolimab. The sequence came from an adult with an advanced solid tumor such as melanoma, head and neck, liver or kidney cancer.

CDR3: CASSLSDSNQPQHF. The CDR3 DNA reads TGTGCCAGCAGCTTATCAGATAGCAATCAGCCCCAGCATTTT. This sequence joins TRBV7-6 and TRBJ1-5; D remains ambiguous. Per the germline V gene, CDR1 is SGHVS and CDR2 is FNYEAQ. V gave up 2 bases and J gave up 0 bases, with 5 bases separating them. The CDR3 is 14 amino acids.